This T cell receptor beta chain was sequenced during a study of cytomegalovirus exposure and HLA in healthy donors. Study results and limitations: One variant, a missense change in DCLRE1C, was linked in a later analysis to TCR beta V- and J-gene trimming.

The CDR3 runs 11 residues. Per the germline V gene, CDR1 is DFQATT and CDR2 is SNEGSKA (reference sequence). Between the trimmed V and J ends, which lost 6 bases and 5 bases, there was a span of 10 bases. A few counts support this clone. Antigen unknown. It was with 60 Vbeta and 13 Jbeta primers that the PCR ran. Measured with immunoSEQ multiplex PCR; TCRdb has only the in-frame clones, and not every one. The sample includes under 120,000 clones, around two thirds of them seen just once. The chain recombines TRBV20-1 with TRBJ2-5; D unresolved. The sequence was collected from a man aged 50 to 59 in good health and CMV-seropositive. The sample was PBMCs. CDR3 region: CSAEHWETQYF. As DNA, the CDR3 is TGCAGTGCAGAACATTGGGAGACCCAGTACTTC.